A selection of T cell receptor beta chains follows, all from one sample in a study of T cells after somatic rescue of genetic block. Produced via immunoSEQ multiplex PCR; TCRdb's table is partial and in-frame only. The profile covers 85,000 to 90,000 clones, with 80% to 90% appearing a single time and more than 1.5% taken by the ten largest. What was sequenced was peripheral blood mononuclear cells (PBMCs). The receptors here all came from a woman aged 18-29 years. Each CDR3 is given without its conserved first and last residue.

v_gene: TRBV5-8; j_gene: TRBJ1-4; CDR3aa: ASSLQGARKKLF
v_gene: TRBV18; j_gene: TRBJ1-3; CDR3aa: ASSRDAGNTIY
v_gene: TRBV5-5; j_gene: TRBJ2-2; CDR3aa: ASRSLGTGATGELF
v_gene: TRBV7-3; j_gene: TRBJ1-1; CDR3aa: ASSPSGTGAPHTEAF
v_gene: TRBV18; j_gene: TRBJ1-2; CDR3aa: ASSPLSGTGSDYGYT
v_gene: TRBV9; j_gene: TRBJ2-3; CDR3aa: ASSVGRGSDTQY
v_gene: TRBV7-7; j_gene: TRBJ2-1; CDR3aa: ASSRLGDEQF
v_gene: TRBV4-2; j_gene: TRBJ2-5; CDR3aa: ASDGGRGVEETQY
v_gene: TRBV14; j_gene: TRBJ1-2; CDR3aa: ASSQGGSQSYGYT
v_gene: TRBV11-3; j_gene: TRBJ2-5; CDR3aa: ASSLPDRGQETQY
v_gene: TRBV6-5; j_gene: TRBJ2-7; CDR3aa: ASSLDGRVSEQY
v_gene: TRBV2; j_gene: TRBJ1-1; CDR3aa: ASSEEGETEAF
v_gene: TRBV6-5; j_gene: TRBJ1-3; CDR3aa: ASRHTGDSGNTIY
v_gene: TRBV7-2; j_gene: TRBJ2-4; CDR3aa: ASSHGLAGGGDIQY
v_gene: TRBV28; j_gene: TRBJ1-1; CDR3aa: ASSVQGLMNTEAF
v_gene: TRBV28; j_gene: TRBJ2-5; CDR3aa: ASSPRGQGSQETQY
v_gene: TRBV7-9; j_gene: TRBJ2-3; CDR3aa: ASSLVEWQSDTQY
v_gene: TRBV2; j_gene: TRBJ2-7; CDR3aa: ASSEGFTGRGPAYEQY
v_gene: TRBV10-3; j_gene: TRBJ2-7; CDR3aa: AISESRGLAVTYEQY
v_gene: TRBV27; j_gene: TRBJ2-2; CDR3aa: ASSLFLAGVNTGELF
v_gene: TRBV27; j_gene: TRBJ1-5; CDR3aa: ASSGTPNQPQH
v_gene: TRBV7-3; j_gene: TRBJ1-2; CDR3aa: ASSPGTGGLNYGYT
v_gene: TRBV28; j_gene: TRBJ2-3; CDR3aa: ASSIRLAGVEEWVDTQY
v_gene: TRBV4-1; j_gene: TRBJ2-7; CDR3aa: ASSQDGTGRAREQY
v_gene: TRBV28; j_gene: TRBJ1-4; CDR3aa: ASKGQPNEKLF